Below are 2 T cell receptor beta chains sequenced from a single sample in a study of identical twins (TCRdb year 2016). The library was made by 5' RACE. The reads were generated on an Illumina HiSeq 2000. The public reads were run again by TCRdb, first through fastp at Q25 and then through MiXCR, and only productive beta chains were kept. Each CDR3 protein appears once, grouped with its most common genes and DNA. The table for this sample lists fewer than 900,000 distinct CDR3 sequences; over 20% of them were counted only once. The ten largest clones take up over 4% of the sample. This sample also appeared in a second study, on T cells expressing NK-cell markers.

The sequenced sample consisted of PBMCs. Every receptor here comes from a woman aged 18-35 years in good health.

This clonotype was seen a few times. The CDR3 reads CASSLPGGPSYNEQFF. The CDR3 DNA reads as TGTGCCAGCAGCTTACCGGGAGGGCCGTCCTACAATGAGCAGTTCTTC. The chain employs TRBV7-2 and TRBJ2-1; TRBD2 agrees at 8 bases. With 2 bases clipped from V and 1 base from J, the junction kept 4 bases outside the gene matches. The germline CDR1 and CDR2 sequences are SGHTA and FQGNSA. The CDR3 runs to 16 residues.

This clonotype was recorded at least ten times. The chain is built from TRBV7-2 and TRBJ2-2, with TRBD2 matching over 9 bases. The V gene end was trimmed by 5 bases and the J gene end by 2 bases; junction bases not matched to a gene: 3. Germline CDR1 is SGHTA and CDR2 is FQGNSA. This CDR3 spans 15 amino acids. CDR3: CASSRTSVNTGELFF. CDR3 coding DNA: TGTGCCAGCAGCCGGACTAGCGTAAACACCGGGGAGCTGTTTTTT. Together with reference TRBV7-2 and TRBJ2-2, the CDR3 gives the full variable domain: GAGVSQSPSNKVTEKGKDVELRCDPISGHTALYWYRQSLGQGLEFLIYFQGNSAPDKSGLPSDRFSAERTGGSVSTLTIQRTQQEDSAVYLCASSRTSVNTGELFFGEGSRLTVL.